The rows below give T cell receptor beta chains drawn from one sample of a study of Graves' ophthalmopathy and Graves' hyperthyroidism. TCRdb analysed the multiplex PCR reads with MiXCR anew, one entry per CDR3 protein. The data hold roughly 600,000 distinct CDR3 sequences, with approximately 35% observed a single time. The sequenced sample was peripheral blood or thyroid tissue (not recorded which). All receptors derive from an adult man with Graves' hyperthyroidism. Each CDR3 is given with its conserved first and last residue. A D gene is named only where the DNA matches it firmly. Clone size is not always given. Where it is, it says once, few, many or a class for expanded clones.

D gene: -; V gene: TRBV7-3; clone size: -; J gene: TRBJ1-5; CDR3 protein: CASSYGTGSNQPQHF; CDR3 DNA: TGTGCCAGCAGCTACGGGACGGGTAGCAATCAGCCCCAGCATTTT
D gene: -; V gene: TRBV5-5; clone size: -; J gene: TRBJ2-3; CDR3 protein: CASSLVTPTDTQYF; CDR3 DNA: TGTGCCAGCAGCTTGGTCACTCCCACAGATACGCAGTATTTT
D gene: -; V gene: TRBV2; clone size: many; J gene: TRBJ2-2; CDR3 protein: CASSVSRDTGELFF; CDR3 DNA: TGTGCCAGCAGTGTCTCCAGGGACACCGGGGAGCTGTTTTTT
D gene: -; V gene: TRBV7-9; clone size: -; J gene: TRBJ2-7; CDR3 protein: CASSVQYNEQYF; CDR3 DNA: TGTGCCAGCAGCGTCCAGTACAATGAGCAGTACTTC
D gene: -; V gene: TRBV15; clone size: many; J gene: TRBJ1-2; CDR3 protein: CATSRDRRGNYGYTF; CDR3 DNA: TGTGCCACCAGCAGAGATCGTCGGGGTAACTATGGCTACACCTTC
D gene: -; V gene: TRBV7-2; clone size: many; J gene: TRBJ1-5; CDR3 protein: CASSWGVDQPQHF; CDR3 DNA: TGTGCCAGCAGCTGGGGAGTGGACCAGCCCCAGCATTTT
D gene: TRBD2; V gene: TRBV2; clone size: -; J gene: TRBJ2-6; CDR3 protein: CASSPLAGNTGANVLTF; CDR3 DNA: TGTGCCAGCAGTCCTCTAGCGGGGAACACCGGGGCCAACGTCCTGACTTTC
D gene: -; V gene: TRBV19; clone size: many; J gene: TRBJ1-1; CDR3 protein: CASSVGQGNTEAFF; CDR3 DNA: TGTGCCAGCAGCGTAGGTCAGGGGAACACTGAAGCTTTCTTT
D gene: -; V gene: TRBV29-1; clone size: many; J gene: TRBJ2-7; CDR3 protein: CSVVPRAYEQYF; CDR3 DNA: TGCAGCGTTGTCCCCAGGGCCTACGAGCAGTACTTC
D gene: -; V gene: TRBV25-1; clone size: -; J gene: TRBJ1-5; CDR3 protein: CASSEYRSASQGRHDNQPQHF; CDR3 DNA: TGTGCCAGCAGTGAATATCGCAGTGCTAGCCAAGGTCGGCACGACAATCAGCCCCAGCATTTT
D gene: TRBD2; V gene: TRBV7-3; clone size: -; J gene: TRBJ2-7; CDR3 protein: CASSPQTSGTSFYEQYF; CDR3 DNA: TGTGCCAGCAGCCCCCAGACTAGCGGGACTAGTTTCTACGAGCAGTACTTC
D gene: -; V gene: TRBV19; clone size: -; J gene: TRBJ1-3; CDR3 protein: CASSIASQASSGNTIYF; CDR3 DNA: TGTGCCAGTAGTATAGCTTCACAGGCGAGCTCTGGAAACACCATATATTTT
D gene: -; V gene: TRBV6-5; clone size: many; J gene: TRBJ1-2; CDR3 protein: CASSYHPTGFDYGYTF; CDR3 DNA: TGTGCCAGCAGTTACCACCCGACAGGCTTTGACTATGGCTACACCTTC
D gene: -; V gene: TRBV18; clone size: -; J gene: TRBJ1-1; CDR3 protein: CASSPVGGESEAFF; CDR3 DNA: TGTGCCAGCTCACCGGTAGGTGGGGAGTCTGAAGCTTTCTTT
D gene: -; V gene: TRBV7-2; clone size: -; J gene: TRBJ2-2; CDR3 protein: CASSLDRVGPNTGELFF; CDR3 DNA: TGTGCCAGCAGCTTAGATCGAGTAGGACCGAACACCGGGGAGCTGTTTTTT
D gene: -; V gene: TRBV30; clone size: -; J gene: TRBJ1-3; CDR3 protein: CAFAKGAGGNTIYF; CDR3 DNA: TGTGCCTTCGCCAAGGGCGCAGGAGGAAACACCATATATTTT
D gene: TRBD2; V gene: TRBV7-3; clone size: -; J gene: TRBJ2-1; CDR3 protein: CASSPTGGGRNEQFF; CDR3 DNA: TGTGCCAGCAGCCCTACCGGGGGGGGGCGGAATGAGCAGTTCTTC
D gene: -; V gene: TRBV20-1; clone size: -; J gene: TRBJ1-3; CDR3 protein: CSARDKFSYGYTIYF; CDR3 DNA: TGCAGTGCGAGAGACAAGTTCAGCTATGGCTACACCATATATTTT
D gene: -; V gene: TRBV24-1; clone size: many; J gene: TRBJ2-7; CDR3 protein: CATSDPYSGAYEQYF; CDR3 DNA: TGTGCCACCAGTGATCCGTACAGTGGGGCCTACGAGCAGTACTTC
D gene: -; V gene: TRBV5-1; clone size: few; J gene: TRBJ1-4; CDR3 protein: CASSLGVATNEKLFF; CDR3 DNA: TGCGCCAGCAGCTTGGGAGTAGCAACTAATGAAAAACTGTTTTTT
D gene: -; V gene: TRBV7-6; clone size: -; J gene: TRBJ1-1; CDR3 protein: CASSFYICSALTGRSGTEAFF; CDR3 DNA: -
D gene: -; V gene: TRBV7-9; clone size: many; J gene: TRBJ1-5; CDR3 protein: CASSPTQDRFDSNQPQHF; CDR3 DNA: TGTGCCAGCAGCCCCACCCAAGACAGATTCGATAGCAATCAGCCCCAGCATTTT
D gene: TRBD2; V gene: TRBV20-1; clone size: -; J gene: TRBJ2-1; CDR3 protein: CSAQGLAVYSEQFF; CDR3 DNA: TGCAGTGCGCAGGGACTAGCGGTCTACTCTGAGCAGTTCTTC
D gene: -; V gene: TRBV7-9; clone size: -; J gene: TRBJ1-2; CDR3 protein: CASSQDRGDSYGYTF; CDR3 DNA: TGTGCCAGCAGCCAAGATCGGGGGGATAGCTATGGCTACACCTTC
D gene: TRBD1; V gene: TRBV10-3; clone size: -; J gene: TRBJ2-5; CDR3 protein: CAISEGQGKETQYF; CDR3 DNA: TGTGCCATCAGTGAGGGACAGGGAAAAGAGACCCAGTACTTC
D gene: -; V gene: TRBV28; clone size: -; J gene: TRBJ2-3; CDR3 protein: CASSLTTGPTDTQYF; CDR3 DNA: TGTGCCAGCAGTCTAACGACAGGCCCCACAGATACGCAGTATTTT
D gene: -; V gene: TRBV6-1; clone size: few; J gene: TRBJ1-5; CDR3 protein: CASSEGGLLGNQPQHF; CDR3 DNA: TGTGCCAGCAGTGAAGGGGGACTGCTGGGCAATCAGCCCCAGCATTTT
D gene: -; V gene: TRBV10-3; clone size: many; J gene: TRBJ2-7; CDR3 protein: CAISEGRNYPHEQYF; CDR3 DNA: TGTGCCATCAGTGAAGGCAGGAATTATCCCCACGAGCAGTACTTC
D gene: TRBD1; V gene: TRBV29-1; clone size: many; J gene: TRBJ2-7; CDR3 protein: CSVTGTVDSYEQYF; CDR3 DNA: TGCAGCGTGACGGGGACAGTAGACTCCTACGAGCAGTACTTC
D gene: -; V gene: TRBV29-1; clone size: -; J gene: TRBJ2-3; CDR3 protein: CSGRFTDTQYF; CDR3 DNA: TGCAGCGGTAGGTTTACAGATACGCAGTATTTT
D gene: TRBD2; V gene: TRBV20-1; clone size: -; J gene: TRBJ2-3; CDR3 protein: CSATRLAGVADTQYF; CDR3 DNA: TGCAGTGCTACGAGACTAGCGGGAGTAGCAGATACGCAGTATTTT